This T cell receptor (beta chain) was identified in a study of circulating CD8 cells and anti-PD-1 response in melanoma. Looking at the study overall: Every 2 weeks, patients got 3 mg/kg nivolumab intravenously. About 45% of the 13 patients had prior targeted therapy or immunotherapy; seven did not. Non-responders showed stable or progressive disease; responders showed complete or partial response. General study findings and limits: Most experiments lacked replicates.

CDR3 length: 13 residues. With 2 bases removed from V and 9 bases from J, the gap between germline ends came to 11 bases. Each library started from 15 ng of total RNA using the QIAseq Immune Repertoire TCR panel. A single record per CDR3 protein comes from TCRdb applying MiXCR to the reads. This table has over a thousand distinct CDR3 sequences, about 8% appearing once. By sample share, this clonotype is medium-sized. Its antigen is currently unknown. Four subsets defined by PD-1 and/or TIGIT were sorted from live CD3+CD8+TCRalphabeta+ cells. The sequence came from a human donor with melanoma. The genes are TRBV12-3 or TRBV12-4 and TRBJ2-4, with a tentative D call TRBD1 (6 bases). The specimen comprised CD8+ T cells from PBMCs, sampled at baseline or after one month of anti-PD-1 therapy (not recorded which). The CDR3 reads CASSLQGMGIQYF. CDR3 bases: TGTGCCAGCAGTTTACAGGGGATGGGCATTCAGTACTTC.